This T cell receptor (beta chain) was profiled in a study of T cell responses to AZD1222 COVID-19 vaccine. Sequencing used immunoSEQ multiplex PCR; TCRdb keeps in-frame clones, though not all of them. The sample has some 150,000 clones, over 85% seen once. V lost 1 base to trimming and J lost 3 bases; unmatched junction nucleotides: 5. The CDR3 is made up of 15 amino acids. Germline V lookup: CDR1 KGHSH, CDR2 LQKENI. The sample here was peripheral blood, taken on day 0 of AZD1222 vaccination. The genes are TRBV18 and TRBJ2-7, with 8 bases lining up with TRBD1. This clonotype was sampled from an adult in good health. The DNA for the CDR3 is TGTGCCAGCTCACCACGGACAGGGATATACTACGAGCAGTACTTC. This encodes CASSPRTGIYYEQYF. The whole variable domain, remainder taken from reference TRBV18 and TRBJ2-7, is NAGVMQNPRHLVRRRGQEARLRCSPMKGHSHVYWYRQLPEEGLKFMVYLQKENIIDESGMPKERFSAEFPKEGPSILRIQQVVRGDSAAYFCASSPRTGIYYEQYFGPGTRLTVT.